The 32 T cell receptor beta chains presented below share a single source sample, sequenced in a study of T cell responses to AZD1222 COVID-19 vaccine. Assay: immunoSEQ multiplex PCR; the TCRdb copy retains only in-frame clones and omits some. Of approximately 89,000 clones listed, about 88% were seen once; the top ten hold less than 3.5%. The input for sequencing was peripheral blood, taken on day 0 of AZD1222 vaccination. The receptor source for this set is an adult in good health.

This chain joins TRBV3-1 (or the pseudogene TRBV3-2) and TRBJ2-1; 7 bases line up with TRBD2. Losses at the gene ends were 0 bases for V and 4 bases for J; bases not matched to a gene: 6. The CDR3 is 16 residues long. Per the germline V gene, CDR1 is LGHDT and CDR2 is YNNKEL (reference sequence). The CDR3 DNA reads TGTGCCAGCAGCCAAGATCGCGGGGGAAAGTACAATGAGCAGTTCTTC. Translation: CASSQDRGGKYNEQFF.

V usage is TRBV5-1 and J usage is TRBJ2-2, with a tentative D call TRBD2 (5 bases). The CDR3 is 14 residues long. The germline gives CDR1 SGHRS, CDR2 YFSETQ. Trimming left V 4 bases short and J 2 bases short, with 9 bases between. The CDR3 DNA reads TGCGCCAGCAGCCAAGGACTTAACACCGGGGAGCTGTTTTTT. This translates into CASSQGLNTGELFF.

The chain uses TRBV11-3 and TRBJ1-6; tentatively, D is TRBD1 (6 bases). This CDR3 spans 13 amino acids. Germline assignment: CDR1 SGHNT and CDR2 YENEEA. The V and J ends lost 5 bases and 8 bases respectively, with 10 bases between them. The CDR3 DNA reads TGTGCCAGCAGCAACAGGGATGATTCACCCCTCCACTTT. Translating it yields CASSNRDDSPLHF.

J is TRBJ1-1 and V is TRBV5-4; D not resolved. This CDR3 has 13 residues. Trimming shortened V by 8 bases and J by 1 base, and 12 bases separated the two germline ends. Germline V gives CDR1 SGHNT, CDR2 YYREEE (reference sequence). CDR3 region: CASGREENTEAFF. The CDR3 coding sequence is TGTGCCAGTGGGAGGGAGGAGAACACTGAAGCTTTCTTT.

This chain uses TRBV12-3 or TRBV12-4 with TRBJ2-3; D ambiguous. Trimming shortened V by 4 bases and J by 5 bases, and 10 bases separated the two germline ends. The CDR3 has 13 amino acids. The CDR3 here is CASSSWGIDTQYF. Here the CDR3 DNA reads TGTGCCAGCAGTTCCTGGGGAATAGATACGCAGTATTTT.

Here the CDR3 DNA reads TGTGCCAGCAGTCCGGGACAGTCGAGAAGTTCACCCCTCCACTTT. Its translation: CASSPGQSRSSPLHF. This chain connects TRBV6-2 or TRBV6-3 to TRBJ1-6, with 7 bases matching TRBD1. Germline V gene lookup returns CDR1 MNHEY and CDR2 SVGEGT. The CDR3 spans 15 residues. V lost 5 bases and J lost 9; bases outside the gene matches: 10.

The chain links TRBV13 to TRBJ1-4; D is uncertain. The CDR3 is made up of 11 amino acids. CDR1 is PRHDT, CDR2 FYEKMQ, per germline (reference sequence). Trimming left V 10 bases short and J 8 bases short, with 11 bases between. This CDR3 is CATRTAEKLFF. The CDR3 DNA follows: TGTGCCACGAGGACGGCAGAAAAACTGTTTTTT.

The V call is TRBV6-2 or TRBV6-3, the J call TRBJ1-5, with D perhaps matching TRBD1 (5 bases). Trimming removed 0 bases at V and 4 bases at J, with 7 bases between. Germline lookup yields CDR1 MNHEY and CDR2 SVGEGT. This CDR3 is 14 amino acids long. CDR3 loop: CASSYSGGNQPQHF. The CDR3 bases are TGTGCCAGCAGTTACTCCGGGGGTAATCAGCCCCAGCATTTT.

This chain joins TRBV19 and TRBJ1-1; D is unclear. Germline loops: CDR1 LNHDA, CDR2 SQIVND (reference sequence). There are 15 residues in the CDR3. The V gene lost 7 bases and the J gene lost 0 bases, with 15 bases spanning the gap. CDR3 residues: CASIRGGPMNTEAFF. CDR3 nucleotides: TGTGCCAGTATACGTGGAGGGCCCATGAACACTGAAGCTTTCTTT.

The sample holds a few counts of this clone. The chain has TRBV19 and TRBJ2-6; D not resolved. Deletions cut 0 bases from V and 2 bases from J, with 8 bases between. The CDR3 is 16 amino acids. Germline-derived CDR1 and CDR2 are LNHDA and SQIVND (reference sequence). For the CDR3, the DNA is TGTGCCAGTAGTATAGATTTGCAGACTGGGGCCAACGTCCTGACTTTC. Protein: CASSIDLQTGANVLTF.

The chain has TRBV4-2 and TRBJ2-2; TRBD2 aligns across 9 bases. The CDR3 extends over 16 amino acids. V lost 2 bases and J lost 5; bases outside the gene matches: 6. Germline CDR1 reads LGHNA; CDR2 reads YNFKEQ. CDR3 protein: CASSQTDSGGTGELFF. The CDR3 DNA reads TGTGCCAGCAGCCAAACGGATAGCGGGGGAACCGGGGAGCTGTTTTTT.

The chain is built from TRBV6-2 or TRBV6-3 and TRBJ2-1; 7 nucleotides match TRBD2. V gave up 0 bases and J gave up 15 bases; unmatched junction bases: 11. The CDR3 has 14 residues. Germline assignment: CDR1 MNHEY and CDR2 SVGEGT. This CDR3 reads CASSYSVAGGQRFF. The CDR3 DNA sequence: TGTGCCAGCAGTTACTCGGTAGCGGGCGGCCAAAGGTTCTTC.

The V call is TRBV7-2, the J call TRBJ2-5; D unresolved. The CDR3 has 13 amino acids. CDR1 is SGHTA and CDR2 is FQGNSA in the germline V gene. V gave up 0 bases and J gave up 7 bases, with 9 bases separating them. CDR3: CASSLAGFGTQYF. In DNA, the CDR3 is TGTGCCAGCAGCTTAGCGGGGTTTGGGACCCAGTACTTC.

The chain joins TRBV3-1 (or the pseudogene TRBV3-2) to TRBJ2-1; 10 bases fit TRBD2. The CDR3 has 17 residues. The germline gives CDR1 LGHDT, CDR2 YNNKEL (reference sequence). V shed 7 bases, J shed 5 bases, and the junction held 14 bases outside the gene matches. The CDR3 nucleotides read TGTGCCAGCAAGCGGCTAGCGGGGGCCGAAAGAAACAATGAGCAGTTCTTC. This codes for CASKRLAGAERNNEQFF.

The V and J genes are TRBV4-3 and TRBJ2-2; D is unresolved. The CDR3 is 12 residues long. The V end lost 2 bases, the J end lost 5 bases, and 3 bases lay between the germline ends. CDR1 and CDR2 from the germline V gene are LGHNA and YSLEER. The CDR3 DNA reads as TGCGCCAGCAGCCAAAATACCGGGGAGCTGTTTTTT. Its translation: CASSQNTGELFF.

The J gene is TRBJ1-2, the V gene TRBV30, with a weak D call TRBD1 (5 bases). The germline CDR1 and CDR2 sequences are GTSNPN and SVGIG (reference sequence). Between the trimmed V and J ends, which lost 0 bases and 4 bases, there was a span of 12 bases. The CDR3 covers 14 residues. The CDR3: CAWSVRAGTYGYTF. For the CDR3, the DNA is TGTGCCTGGAGTGTGCGGGCAGGGACCTATGGCTACACCTTC.

The chain joins TRBV11-2 to TRBJ2-3, with 7 bases matching TRBD1. This CDR3 has 14 residues. Germline CDR1 reads SGHAT; CDR2 reads FQNNGV. V dropped 5 bases and J dropped 6; count of bases not matched to a gene: 8. CDR3 in DNA: TGTGCCAGCAGCCGCCATGACAGGGTGGATACGCAGTATTTT. Translating gives CASSRHDRVDTQYF.

This clone was detected only a few times. V is TRBV20-1 and J is TRBJ1-2, with 7 bases matching TRBD1. This CDR3 is 14 amino acids long. CDR1 and CDR2 (germline): DFQATT, SNEGSKA (reference sequence). Trimming removed 3 bases from V and 2 bases from J; junction bases left unmatched: 6. CDR3 bases: TGCAGTGCTAGTCCCAGGGGGAGAAACTATGGCTACACCTTC. This translates into CSASPRGRNYGYTF.

This sequence joins TRBV3-1 (or the pseudogene TRBV3-2) and TRBJ1-3, with D hard to call. V was cut by 3 bases and J by 2 bases, with 8 bases left in between. This CDR3 spans 14 amino acids. The germline gives CDR1 LGHDT, CDR2 YNNKEL (reference sequence). CDR3 bases: TGTGCCAGCAGCCATTTGGGTGCTGGAAACACCATATATTTT. It specifies CASSHLGAGNTIYF.

This chain uses TRBV7-2 with TRBJ2-3, with D possibly TRBD1 on 6 matching bases. The CDR3 length is 15 residues. Germline V gives CDR1 SGHTA, CDR2 FQGNSA. Deletions cut 2 bases from V and 2 bases from J, with 11 bases between. DNA of the CDR3: TGTGCCAGCAGCTTAAAGGGACACGCCACAGATACGCAGTATTTT. It translates to CASSLKGHATDTQYF.

This rearrangement joins TRBV28 to TRBJ1-2, with D uncertain. The CDR3 is 11 residues long. The germline V gene has CDR1 MDHEN and CDR2 SYDVKM. V lost 6 bases, J lost 8 bases, and 10 bases lay in between. The CDR3: CASRTAEGYTF. The CDR3 nucleotides are TGTGCCAGCAGGACCGCGGAAGGCTACACCTTC.

The chain couples TRBV6-6 to TRBJ2-7; D perhaps matches TRBD1 (6 bases). The CDR3 spans 11 residues. Trimming cost V 5 bases and J 7 bases, with 9 bases left between them. Germline V gene lookup returns CDR1 MNHNY and CDR2 SVGAGI (reference sequence). The DNA for the CDR3 is TGTGCCAGCAGTCATACAGGGGAGCAGTACTTC. It translates to CASSHTGEQYF.

The rearrangement joins TRBV11-2 to TRBJ1-4; a possible D gene is TRBD1 (5 bases). V lost 0 bases, J lost 3 bases, and 8 bases lay in between. Germline values: CDR1 SGHAT, CDR2 FQNNGV. The CDR3 spans 15 residues. CDR3 region: CASSLDRAANEKLFF. Here the CDR3 DNA reads TGTGCCAGCAGCTTAGACAGGGCGGCTAATGAAAAACTGTTTTTT.

The rearrangement links TRBV2 to TRBJ1-4; D might be TRBD1 (6 bases). The V end lost 8 bases, the J end lost 3 bases, and 13 bases lay between the germline ends. The CDR3 totals 14 residues. Germline-derived CDR1 and CDR2 are SNHLY and FYNNEI. CDR3 region: CASRDTSANEKLFF. CDR3 sequence (DNA): TGTGCCAGCCGGGACACCTCAGCTAATGAAAAACTGTTTTTT.

This sequence joins TRBV9 and TRBJ1-4; a possible D gene is TRBD1 (5 bases). V shed 0 bases and J shed 8 bases, with 14 bases lying between them. Germline lookup yields CDR1 SGDLS and CDR2 YYNGEE. The CDR3 has 15 residues. This CDR3 is CASSVEDTWGEKLFF. The CDR3 DNA sequence: TGTGCCAGCAGCGTAGAGGACACGTGGGGAGAAAAACTGTTTTTT.

The chain links TRBV9 to TRBJ2-2; perhaps TRBD1 as D (7 bases). CDR1 and CDR2 from the germline V gene are SGDLS and YYNGEE. The CDR3 runs to 17 residues. Trimming shortened V by 4 bases and J by 4 bases, and 20 bases separated the two germline ends. The CDR3 nucleotides read TGTGCCAGCAGCTCCCCCAGGGGGACTCCCAGCACCGGGGAGCTGTTTTTT. Translated: CASSSPRGTPSTGELFF.

This clone appeared once. This rearrangement joins TRBV7-8 to TRBJ2-1; D ambiguous. The CDR3 consists of 13 residues. Trimming removed 0 bases at V and 3 bases at J, with 3 bases between. CDR1 and CDR2 from the germline V gene are SGHVS and FQNEAQ. The CDR3 is CASSLALYNEQFF. The DNA for the CDR3 is TGTGCCAGCAGCTTAGCCCTCTACAATGAGCAGTTCTTC.

The CDR3 spells CASSYRNNYGYTF. CDR3 sequence (DNA): TGTGCCAGCAGCTACAGGAATAACTATGGCTACACCTTC. This sequence joins TRBV7-2 and TRBJ1-2, with a weak D call TRBD1 (5 bases). V gave up 4 bases and J gave up 1 base, with 7 bases separating them. Germline values: CDR1 SGHTA, CDR2 FQGNSA. The CDR3 is 13 residues long.

The J gene is TRBJ2-1, the V gene TRBV6-2 or TRBV6-3, with 7 bases aligning to TRBD2. Germline lookup yields CDR1 MNHEY and CDR2 SVGEGT. The CDR3 totals 16 residues. V was clipped by 2 bases and J by 3 bases; unmatched bases: 7. CDR3 residues: CASSYPGAGDYNEQFF. CDR3 bases: TGTGCCAGCAGTTACCCTGGGGCGGGGGACTACAATGAGCAGTTCTTC.

This clone appeared a single time. The chain has TRBV28 and TRBJ2-2, with D perhaps matching TRBD1 (5 bases). The V end lost 2 bases, the J end lost 4 bases, and 11 bases lay between the germline ends. CDR1 and CDR2 from the germline V gene are MDHEN and SYDVKM. The CDR3 runs 15 residues. CDR3 nucleotides: TGTGCCAGCAGTTTAGGTTACAGGAGCACCGGGGAGCTGTTTTTT. This gives the protein CASSLGYRSTGELFF.

J is TRBJ2-5 and V is TRBV4-1; D gene unclear. V lost 0 bases and J lost 1, with 0 bases in between. The CDR3 spans 12 residues. Germline V CDR1 and CDR2: MGHRA, YSYEKL. The CDR3 DNA follows: TGCGCCAGCAGCCAAGACCAAGAGACCCAGTACTTC. This gives the protein CASSQDQETQYF.

The gene calls are TRBV9 and TRBJ2-3; D uncertain. The germline CDR1 and CDR2 sequences are SGDLS and YYNGEE. Between the trimmed V and J ends, which lost 3 bases and 9 bases, there was a span of 11 bases. The CDR3 is 12 amino acids. CDR3 protein: CASSGRARTQYF. In nucleotides, the CDR3 is TGTGCCAGCAGCGGAAGGGCAAGAACGCAGTATTTT.